One and the same sample provided the 7 T cell receptor beta chains below, sequenced in a study of post-analysis software for immune sequencing data. No antigens are known for them. cDNA libraries for TCR beta contained unique molecular identifiers. Using its own MiXCR run on the PCR reads, TCRdb lists one record per CDR3 protein. Of about 170,000 distinct CDR3 sequences in the sample, 30% were seen once. Findings of the study overall: Elevated frequency relative to controls characterized 4 or 5 TRBV segments in patients, TRBV5-6, TRBV5-1 and TRBV20-1 among them.

Sequencing input: blood. The receptors here all came from a girl between 5 and 17 years old with multiple sclerosis.

This chain connects TRBV9 to TRBJ2-5, with TRBD2 matching over 10 bases. The CDR3 sequence is 16 residues long. Trimming removed 2 bases from V and 11 bases from J; junction bases left unmatched: 15. Germline CDR1 reads SGDLS; CDR2 reads YYNGEE. This chain's CDR3 is CASSVDGLAANNEQYF. For the CDR3, the DNA is TGTGCCAGCAGCGTCGACGGACTAGCGGCCAACAATGAGCAGTACTTC.

There are a few counts of this clonotype. The V and J genes are TRBV20-1 and TRBJ1-2; 7 nucleotides match TRBD1. V trimming: 3 bases; J trimming: 7 bases; junction bases outside the gene matches: 5. Germline assignment: CDR1 DFQATT and CDR2 SNEGSKA (reference sequence). CDR3 length: 12 amino acids. The CDR3 DNA sequence: TGCAGTGCTAGTATGGGGGACAGTGGCTACACCTTC. Amino acids: CSASMGDSGYTF.

As regards this clonotype: A read error may explain this, as a much larger clone is one base away. The gene calls are TRBV20-1 and TRBJ2-6, with 9 nucleotides matching TRBD1. This CDR3 is built from 17 residues. V shed 5 bases and J 0 bases; nucleotides not matched to a gene: 8. Germline CDR1 DFQATT, CDR2 SNEGSKA (reference sequence). The CDR3 sequence is CSAVGQGPFSGANVLTF. DNA of the CDR3: TGCAGTGCTGTAGGACAGGGGCCCTTCTCTGGGGCCAACGTCCTGACTTTC.

On this clonotype itself: This may be a read error, as it is one base from a much larger clone. The rearrangement uses TRBV5-5 and TRBJ2-7, with TRBD2 matching 11 bases. CDR3 length: 18 amino acids. Germline-derived CDR1 and CDR2 are SGHKS and YYEKEE (reference sequence). The junction had 15 bases not matched to a gene; V was cut back by 5 bases and J by 2 bases. For the CDR3, the DNA is TGTGCCAGCAGGCAAGAGACTAGCGGGACCTACTGTACCTACGAGCAGTACTTC. Translating gives CASRQETSGTYCTYEQYF.

The table lists this clonotype with a few counts. The chain joins TRBV7-9 to TRBJ1-1; 8 positions match TRBD1. In germline, CDR1 is SEHNR, CDR2 FQNEAQ (reference sequence). The CDR3 extends over 17 amino acids. Trimming took 4 bases from V and 0 from J; bases not matched to a gene: 10. The CDR3: CASSSGQGGLVNTEAFF. The CDR3 coding sequence is TGTGCCAGCAGCTCTGGACAGGGAGGCCTAGTGAACACTGAAGCTTTCTTT.

This clonotype is a singleton in its sample. This may be a read error, as it is one base from a much larger clone. The gene calls are TRBV10-3 and TRBJ1-2; possibly TRBD1 for D (5 bases). Germline V gene lookup returns CDR1 ENHRY and CDR2 SYGVKD. The CDR3 consists of 12 residues. Trimming removed 5 bases from V and 4 bases from J, with 8 bases in between. CDR3 amino acids: CAISWGGYGYTF. The CDR3 DNA is TGTGCCATCAGTTGGGGGGGCTATGGCTACACCTTC.

The V and J genes are TRBV5-1 and TRBJ2-7; a weak D match, TRBD2 (6 bases). Germline values: CDR1 SGHRS, CDR2 YFSETQ. The CDR3 sequence is 17 residues long. V lost 2 bases and J lost 3, with 21 bases in between. The chain's CDR3 is CASSLSPHQRVGYEQYF. The CDR3 DNA reads TGCGCCAGCAGCTTATCCCCCCACCAGCGGGTCGGCTACGAGCAGTACTTC.